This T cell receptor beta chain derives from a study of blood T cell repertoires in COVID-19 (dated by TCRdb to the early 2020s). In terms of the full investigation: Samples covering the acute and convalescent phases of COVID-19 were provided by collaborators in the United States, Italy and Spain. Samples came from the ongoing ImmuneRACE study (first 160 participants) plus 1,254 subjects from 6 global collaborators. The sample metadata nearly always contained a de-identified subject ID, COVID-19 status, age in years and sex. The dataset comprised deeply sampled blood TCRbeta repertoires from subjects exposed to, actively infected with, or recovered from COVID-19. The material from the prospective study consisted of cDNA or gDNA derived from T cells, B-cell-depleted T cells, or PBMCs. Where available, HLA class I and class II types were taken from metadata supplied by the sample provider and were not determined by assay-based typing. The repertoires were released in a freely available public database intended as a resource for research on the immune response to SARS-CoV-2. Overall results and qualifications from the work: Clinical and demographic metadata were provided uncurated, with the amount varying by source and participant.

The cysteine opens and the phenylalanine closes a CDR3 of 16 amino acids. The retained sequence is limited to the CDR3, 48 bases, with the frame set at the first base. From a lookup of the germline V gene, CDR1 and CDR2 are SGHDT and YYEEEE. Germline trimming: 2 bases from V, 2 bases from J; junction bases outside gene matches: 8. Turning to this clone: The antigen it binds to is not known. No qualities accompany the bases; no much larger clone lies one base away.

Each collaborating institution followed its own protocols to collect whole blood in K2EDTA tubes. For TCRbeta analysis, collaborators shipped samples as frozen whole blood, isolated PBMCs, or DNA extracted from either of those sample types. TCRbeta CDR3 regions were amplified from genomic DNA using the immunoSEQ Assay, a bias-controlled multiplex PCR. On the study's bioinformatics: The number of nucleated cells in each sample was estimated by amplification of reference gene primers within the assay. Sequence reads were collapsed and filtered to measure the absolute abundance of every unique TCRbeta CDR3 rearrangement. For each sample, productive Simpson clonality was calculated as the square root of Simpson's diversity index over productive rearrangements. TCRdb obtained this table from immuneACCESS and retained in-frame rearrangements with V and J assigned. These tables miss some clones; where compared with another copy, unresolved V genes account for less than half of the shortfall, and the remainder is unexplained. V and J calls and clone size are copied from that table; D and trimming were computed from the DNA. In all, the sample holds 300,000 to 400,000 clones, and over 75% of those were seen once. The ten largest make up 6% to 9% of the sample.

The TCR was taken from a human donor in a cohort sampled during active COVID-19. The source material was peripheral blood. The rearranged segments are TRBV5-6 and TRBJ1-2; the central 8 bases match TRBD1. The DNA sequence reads TGTGCCAGCAGCTTTAAATTCGACAGGGGAAACTATGGCTACACCTTC. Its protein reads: CASSFKFDRGNYGYTF.